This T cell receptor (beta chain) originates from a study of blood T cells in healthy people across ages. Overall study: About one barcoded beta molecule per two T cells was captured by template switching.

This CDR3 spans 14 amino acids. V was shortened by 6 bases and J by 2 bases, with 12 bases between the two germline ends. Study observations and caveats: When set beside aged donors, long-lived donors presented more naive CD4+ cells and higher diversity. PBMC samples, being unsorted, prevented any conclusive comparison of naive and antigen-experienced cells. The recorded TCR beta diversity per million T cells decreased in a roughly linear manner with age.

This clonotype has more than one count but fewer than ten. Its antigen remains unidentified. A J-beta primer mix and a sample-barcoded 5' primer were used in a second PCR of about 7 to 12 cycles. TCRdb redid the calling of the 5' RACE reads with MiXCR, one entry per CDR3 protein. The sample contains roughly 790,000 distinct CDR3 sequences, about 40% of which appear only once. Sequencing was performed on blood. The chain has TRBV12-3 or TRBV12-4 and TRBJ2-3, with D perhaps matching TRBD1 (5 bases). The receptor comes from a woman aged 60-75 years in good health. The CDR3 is CASRHAGNTDTQYF. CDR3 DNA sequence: TGTGCCAGCAGGCACGCAGGGAACACAGATACGCAGTATTTT.